The 25 T cell receptor beta chains below were found in one sample sequenced in a study of shared clonotypes between healthy human individuals. Clones were sequenced by immunoSEQ multiplex PCR, and TCRdb holds only the in-frame ones, with some missing. The table lists about 2.1 million clones, just over 90% of them singletons, with under 2% in the top ten. Positive CCR7 selection of CD45RO-negative cells yielded the naive CD8 cells, and terminally differentiated effector memory CD45RA+ cells were excluded. The sequencing sample was made of naive CD8+ T cells from PBMCs. The receptors come from a man aged 18 to 30 in good health. Some clones in this sample may be carry-over from other donors' samples.

The chain uses TRBV7-7 and TRBJ2-1, with a weak D call TRBD1 (6 bases). The CDR3 length is 12 residues. Trimming removed 5 bases from V and 10 bases from J, with 12 bases in between. CDR1 and CDR2 (germline): SSHAT, FNYEAQ (reference sequence). The DNA for the CDR3 is TGTGCCAGCAGCAACAGGGTCGGGGAGCAGTTCTTC. Encoded protein: CASSNRVGEQFF.

This chain connects TRBV7-9 to TRBJ2-5; 8 nucleotides match TRBD2. Germline V lookup: CDR1 SEHNR, CDR2 FQNEAQ (reference sequence). V lost 6 bases to trimming and J lost 3 bases; unmatched junction nucleotides: 12. This CDR3 has 16 amino acids. DNA of the CDR3: TGTGCCAGCAGTCCAGGGAGTCACGGGAGGGAAGAGACCCAGTACTTC. Its protein product is CASSPGSHGREETQYF.

This clone is a singleton in its sample. Other DNA sequences in this specimen translate into the identical CDR3. In DNA, the CDR3 is TGCGCCAGCAGCCAAGGGGCTGGGGCGTACAATGAGCAGTTCTTC. This gives the protein CASSQGAGAYNEQFF. The chain uses TRBV4-1 and TRBJ2-1; possible D gene TRBD1, 5 bases. This CDR3 is 15 amino acids long. Germline lookup yields CDR1 MGHRA and CDR2 YSYEKL. Trimming took 1 base from V and 4 from J, leaving 11 bases between them.

The rearrangement uses TRBV4-1 and TRBJ2-7, with a possible D match to TRBD1 (7 bases). The CDR3 length is 18 residues. Trimming shortened V by 0 bases and J by 2 bases, and 20 bases separated the two germline ends. CDR1 is MGHRA and CDR2 is YSYEKL in the germline V gene. The CDR3 protein is CASSQDPGGTLIPYEQYF. The CDR3 nucleotides are TGCGCCAGCAGCCAAGATCCAGGGGGGACGTTAATCCCCTACGAGCAGTACTTC.

This chain links TRBV10-1 with TRBJ1-1; D may be TRBD1 (5 bases). V was shortened by 2 bases and J by 1 base, with 5 bases between the two germline ends. Germline CDR1 reads WNHNN; CDR2 reads SYGVQD (reference sequence). The CDR3 contains 13 residues. CDR3 residues: CASSEQGNTEAFF. For the CDR3, the DNA is TGCGCCAGCAGTGAGCAGGGGAACACTGAAGCTTTCTTT.

This rearrangement joins TRBV13 to TRBJ2-1, with D possibly matching TRBD2 (5 bases). Trimming left V 10 bases short and J 1 base short, with 14 bases between. The CDR3 contains 14 residues. CDR1 is PRHDT, CDR2 FYEKMQ, per germline (reference sequence). The CDR3 region has the DNA TGTGCCACCAAGGAGGCGGTTTCCTACAATGAGCAGTTCTTC. Translation: CATKEAVSYNEQFF.

This clone was seen a single time. The rearrangement uses TRBV19 and TRBJ2-2; D ambiguous. Germline loops: CDR1 LNHDA, CDR2 SQIVND (reference sequence). The CDR3 is 13 amino acids. Trimming stripped 5 bases from V and 5 bases from J, with 9 bases between. CDR3 nucleotides: TGTGCCAGTAGTGTCGGACGTACCGGGGAGCTGTTTTTT. Protein sequence: CASSVGRTGELFF.

The chain joins TRBV11-2 to TRBJ1-5; tentative D call: TRBD1 (6 bases). Trimming removed 1 base from V and 5 bases from J, with 6 bases in between. Looked up from germline, CDR1 is SGHAT and CDR2 is FQNNGV. The CDR3 loop spans 13 amino acids. The CDR3 sequence: CASSLAGDQPQHF. CDR3 DNA: TGTGCCAGCAGCTTAGCAGGGGATCAGCCCCAGCATTTT.

V is TRBV27 and J is TRBJ2-1; 7 bases line up with TRBD2. The CDR3 consists of 16 residues. With V trimmed by 0 bases and J by 8 bases, 10 bases remained unmatched. Looked up from germline, CDR1 is MNHEY and CDR2 is SMNVEV (reference sequence). The DNA for the CDR3 is TGTGCCAGCAGTTTATCGGCCGGGGAGGGCCCCCATGAGCAGTTCTTC. It is translated as CASSLSAGEGPHEQFF.

Remarks on this clone: At the DNA level, this CDR3 is encoded by other sequences in the same sample as well. The genes are TRBV27 and TRBJ2-3, with D possibly called TRBD1 or TRBD2 (6 bases each). V gave up 3 bases and J gave up 5 bases, with 12 bases separating them. CDR1 is MNHEY and CDR2 is SMNVEV in the germline V gene (reference sequence). CDR3 length: 14 residues. The CDR3 region has the DNA TGTGCCAGCAGTTTCGTTGGAGGGGGAGATACGCAGTATTTT. Translating gives CASSFVGGGDTQYF.

The V gene is TRBV18, the J gene TRBJ1-4; D is ambiguous. V was shortened by 2 bases and J by 6 bases, with 7 bases between the two germline ends. Germline values: CDR1 KGHSH, CDR2 LQKENI. The CDR3 is 13 amino acids. This CDR3 is CASSPSRDEKLFF. The CDR3 coding sequence is TGTGCCAGCTCACCATCAAGAGATGAAAAACTGTTTTTT.

This chain connects TRBV19 to TRBJ2-1; D is possibly TRBD2 (6 bases). The germline gives CDR1 LNHDA, CDR2 SQIVND (reference sequence). V was shortened by 5 bases and J by 0 bases, with 11 bases between the two germline ends. The CDR3 loop spans 15 amino acids. The CDR3 coding sequence is TGTGCCAGTAGTCTAGCGTGGAGCTCCTACAATGAGCAGTTCTTC. As protein: CASSLAWSSYNEQFF.

The V and J genes are TRBV7-2 and TRBJ2-2; TRBD2 matches at 10 bases. J was trimmed by 4 bases and V by 5 bases; bases with no gene match: 7. Germline CDR1 and CDR2: SGHTA and FQGNSA. CDR3 length: 16 residues. The CDR3 nucleotides are TGTGCCAGCAGCATGAGTGCTAGCGGGGGCACCGGGGAGCTGTTTTTT. Translation gives CASSMSASGGTGELFF.

This clone was seen just once. This sequence joins TRBV7-6 and TRBJ2-5; D is perhaps TRBD2 (5 bases). This CDR3 comprises 14 residues. Germline assignment: CDR1 SGHVS and CDR2 FNYEAQ. The germline V and J ends were trimmed by 3 bases and 2 bases, with 10 bases remaining between them. The CDR3 sequence is CASSFRGAQETQYF. The CDR3 DNA sequence: TGTGCCAGCAGCTTTCGGGGAGCGCAAGAGACCCAGTACTTC.

As regards this clone: Other DNA sequences in the same sample also yield this CDR3. The J gene is TRBJ1-3, the V gene TRBV7-2; D unclear. Germline loops: CDR1 SGHTA, CDR2 FQGNSA. Trimming shortened V by 2 bases and J by 4 bases, and 9 bases separated the two germline ends. This CDR3 contains 14 residues. CDR3: CASSLTGSGNTIYF. Written as DNA, the CDR3 is TGTGCCAGCAGCTTAACGGGGTCCGGAAACACCATATATTTT.

This clone was counted once. The rearrangement uses TRBV19 and TRBJ2-4; TRBD1 or TRBD2 may be the D gene (5 bases each). V gave up 2 bases and J gave up 0 bases, with 17 bases separating them. The germline V gene encodes CDR1 LNHDA and CDR2 SQIVND (reference sequence). The CDR3 extends over 18 amino acids. The CDR3 sequence: CASSIQGVISLAKNIQYF. In DNA, the CDR3 is TGTGCCAGTAGTATACAGGGAGTAATTTCTCTAGCCAAAAACATTCAGTACTTC.

The J gene is TRBJ2-7, the V gene TRBV5-6; a possible D gene is TRBD2 (7 bases). The V end lost 1 base, the J end lost 3 bases, and 26 bases lay between the germline ends. The CDR3 totals 19 residues. Germline V gene data show CDR1 as SGHDT and CDR2 as YYEEEE. The CDR3 reads CASSLLDSGIHLLDYEQYF. DNA of the CDR3: TGTGCCAGCAGCTTGTTGGACAGCGGGATACATCTACTCGACTACGAGCAGTACTTC. The whole variable domain, remainder taken from reference TRBV5-6 and TRBJ2-7, is DAGVTQSPTHLIKTRGQQVTLRCSPKSGHDTVSWYQQALGQGPQFIFQYYEEEERQRGNFPDRFSGHQFPNYSSELNVNALLLGDSALYLCASSLLDSGIHLLDYEQYFGPGTRLTVT.

This sequence joins TRBV6-5 and TRBJ2-5; D not certain. V dropped 2 bases and J dropped 4 bases, with 11 bases sitting between them. The CDR3 is 14 residues long. CDR1 MNHEY and CDR2 SVGAGI come from the germline V gene. This CDR3 reads CASSYGMRLETQYF. Here the CDR3 DNA reads TGTGCCAGCAGTTACGGAATGAGGCTAGAGACCCAGTACTTC.

The gene calls are TRBV27 and TRBJ2-5; 10 positions agree with TRBD2. J gave up 9 bases and V 4 bases, and 8 bases lay outside the gene matches. The CDR3 has 14 residues. In germline, CDR1 is MNHEY, CDR2 SMNVEV (reference sequence). For the CDR3, the DNA is TGTGCCAGCAGTTACCTAGCGGGAGTTGAGGCCCAGTACTTC. As protein: CASSYLAGVEAQYF.

The J gene is TRBJ1-2, the V gene TRBV5-8; D remains unclear. Deletions cut 4 bases from V and 8 bases from J, with 12 bases between. This CDR3 has 12 amino acids. CDR1 SGHTS and CDR2 YDEGEE come from the germline V gene. In DNA, the CDR3 is TGTGCCAGCAGCCCGACCCCCGACGGCTACACCTTC. Translating gives CASSPTPDGYTF.

V gene TRBV29-1 combines with J gene TRBJ1-1, with D unclear. Germline values: CDR1 SQVTM, CDR2 ANQGSEA. Between the trimmed V and J ends, which lost 5 bases and 0 bases, there was a span of 13 bases. This CDR3 is built from 14 residues. The CDR3 coding sequence is TGCAGCGTTACCCTCGGCAGATTGAACACTGAAGCTTTCTTT. It yields the protein CSVTLGRLNTEAFF. Full variable domain (missing parts from reference TRBV29-1 and TRBJ1-1): SAVISQKPSRDICQRGTSLTIQCQVDSQVTMMFWYRQQPGQSLTLIATANQGSEATYESGFVIDKFPISRPNLTFSTLTVSNMSPEDSSIYLCSVTLGRLNTEAFFGQGTRLTVV.

Worth noting for this clone: Other DNA sequences of this sample code for an identical CDR3. This chain links TRBV7-8 with TRBJ2-7; unclear D gene. The CDR3 length is 13 residues. V lost 1 base and J lost 3, with 7 bases in between. CDR1 is SGHVS and CDR2 is FQNEAQ in the germline V gene. CDR3 region: CASSLGPSYEQYF. Here the CDR3 DNA reads TGTGCCAGCAGCTTAGGGCCGAGCTACGAGCAGTACTTC.

This clone was detected a few times. The V and J genes are TRBV27 and TRBJ1-5; D might be TRBD1 (5 bases). The CDR3 has 14 amino acids. CDR1 and CDR2 (germline): MNHEY, SMNVEV (reference sequence). V gave up 9 bases and J gave up 2 bases, with 14 bases separating them. The DNA of the CDR3 is TGTGCCAGTATGACAGTGGCGGGCAATCAGCCCCAGCATTTT. It yields the protein CASMTVAGNQPQHF.

This chain links TRBV7-6 with TRBJ2-1, with D perhaps matching TRBD1 or TRBD2 (5 bases each). Germline V CDR1 and CDR2: SGHVS, FNYEAQ. The CDR3 totals 12 residues. V was trimmed by 1 base and J by 10 bases, leaving 8 bases between them. CDR3 protein: CASSLGGLEQFF. CDR3 coding DNA: TGTGCCAGCAGCTTAGGGGGGTTGGAGCAGTTCTTC.

The gene calls are TRBV21-1 and TRBJ2-7. TRBV21-1 is labeled a pseudogene. This CDR3 comprises 14 residues. CDR3 region: CASSGQGASYEQYF. CDR3 nucleotides: TGTGCCAGCAGCGGGCAGGGAGCCTCCTACGAGCAGTACTTC.